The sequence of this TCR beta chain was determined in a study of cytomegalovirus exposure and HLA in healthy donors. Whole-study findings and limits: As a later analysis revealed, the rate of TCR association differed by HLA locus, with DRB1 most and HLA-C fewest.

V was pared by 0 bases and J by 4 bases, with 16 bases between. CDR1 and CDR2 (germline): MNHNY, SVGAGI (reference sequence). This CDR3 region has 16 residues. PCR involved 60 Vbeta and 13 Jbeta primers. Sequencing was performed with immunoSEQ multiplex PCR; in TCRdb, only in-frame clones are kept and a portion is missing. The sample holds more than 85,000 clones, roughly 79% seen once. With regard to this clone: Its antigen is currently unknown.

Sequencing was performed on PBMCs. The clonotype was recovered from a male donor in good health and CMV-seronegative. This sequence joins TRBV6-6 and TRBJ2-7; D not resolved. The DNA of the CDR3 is TGTGCCAGCAGTTACTCGAGCACGAATCTACGTTACGAGCAGTACTTC. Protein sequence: CASSYSSTNLRYEQYF.